This entry describes one TCR beta chain. Repertoires were generated with immunoSEQ multiplex PCR, while TCRdb's copy carries only in-frame clones and drops some. The profile covers about 50,000 clones, with 60% to 80% appearing a single time and approximately 0.7% taken by the ten largest. The record originates from a study of memory CD4+ T cells and cytomegalovirus serostatus. Single viable CD3+CD4+CD8-CD45RO+ cells were sorted as the memory CD4+ T cells. Sequencing was done on a sample of memory CD4+ T cells from blood. This receptor was taken from an adult in good health and CMV-seronegative.

The CDR3 DNA reads as TGTGCCAGTTGCGCCGAGGAGGGCTCCCGGGATGAGCAGTTCTTC. Translation: CASCAEEGSRDEQFF. This chain uses TRBV7-8 with TRBJ2-1; a weak D match, TRBD2 (6 bases). V was pared by 9 bases and J by 8 bases, with 23 bases between. CDR3 length: 15 residues. Germline CDR1 and CDR2: SGHVS and FQNEAQ.